Shown below are 23 T cell receptor beta chains from a single sample sequenced in a study of control samples from healthy donors and cancer patients. Here immunoSEQ multiplex PCR was the method, and the copy in TCRdb shows in-frame clones only, minus some. The sample holds 55,000 to 85,000 clones, more than 75% seen once. Source material: PBMCs. These TCRs come from a woman aged 50 to 65 with head and neck cancer.

V gene TRBV6-2 or TRBV6-3 combines with J gene TRBJ2-6; no clear D gene. V shed 0 bases and J shed 4 bases, with 13 bases lying between them. Germline CDR1 reads MNHEY; CDR2 reads SVGEGT. The CDR3 is 17 amino acids. CDR3: CASSYSLVGSGANVLTF. DNA for the CDR3: TGTGCCAGCAGTTACTCTCTAGTCGGATCGGGGGCCAACGTCCTGACTTTC.

The chain combines TRBV5-5 with TRBJ1-5, with a weak D call TRBD1 (6 bases). The CDR3 has 17 amino acids. CDR1 is SGHKS, CDR2 YYEKEE, per germline (reference sequence). The ends were cut back, 4 bases at V and 4 bases at J, with 21 bases in the middle. CDR3 in amino acids: CASSLGRGALLNQPQHF. CDR3 nucleotide sequence: TGTGCCAGCAGCCTTGGGAGGGGGGCCTTACTTAATCAGCCCCAGCATTTT.

The rearrangement joins TRBV7-2 to TRBJ2-1, with 8 bases aligning to TRBD2. Germline lookup yields CDR1 SGHTA and CDR2 FQGNSA. The CDR3 is made up of 16 amino acids. Unmatched junction bases numbered 10, after V lost 5 bases and J lost 4 bases. CDR3 loop: CASSQALSGGYNEQFF. CDR3 bases: TGTGCCAGCAGCCAAGCCCTCAGCGGGGGTTACAATGAGCAGTTCTTC.

This clone has more than one count but fewer than ten. The gene calls are TRBV19 and TRBJ2-1, with 9 bases fitting TRBD2. With 6 bases clipped from V and 7 bases from J, the junction kept 10 bases outside the gene matches. Germline V gene lookup returns CDR1 LNHDA and CDR2 SQIVND (reference sequence). There are 15 residues in the CDR3. The CDR3 here is CASRPLAGEGNEQFF. CDR3 coding DNA: TGTGCCAGTAGACCTTTAGCGGGGGAAGGGAATGAGCAGTTCTTC.

The chain has TRBV28 and TRBJ1-1; no firm D call. Germline CDR1 reads MDHEN; CDR2 reads SYDVKM. V dropped 6 bases and J dropped 7 bases, with 6 bases sitting between them. This CDR3 has 10 amino acids. The CDR3 bases are TGTGCCAGCAGCAGGAGTGAAGCTTTCTTT. Residues: CASSRSEAFF.

This rearrangement joins TRBV5-1 to TRBJ1-1; D may be TRBD1 (5 bases). The CDR3 spans 14 residues. The V gene lost 2 bases and the J gene lost 0 bases, with 8 bases spanning the gap. The V gene's germline CDR1 is SGHRS and CDR2 YFSETQ. The CDR3 spells CASSLGDLNTEAFF. CDR3 nucleotide sequence: TGCGCCAGCAGCTTAGGGGACCTGAACACTGAAGCTTTCTTT.

This sequence joins TRBV6-5 and TRBJ1-1, with D possibly TRBD1 on 5 matching bases. Germline loops: CDR1 MNHEY, CDR2 SVGAGI. The ends were cut back, 8 bases at V and 0 bases at J, with 13 bases in the middle. The CDR3 extends over 14 amino acids. As DNA, the CDR3 is TGTGCCAGCCAAGAAGGGGCGGTGAACACTGAAGCTTTCTTT. It encodes CASQEGAVNTEAFF.

The chain combines TRBV30 with TRBJ2-1; the match to TRBD2 covers 8 bases. With V trimmed by 2 bases and J by 12 bases, 9 bases remained unmatched. The germline CDR1 and CDR2 sequences are GTSNPN and SVGIG (reference sequence). The CDR3 is 13 residues long. The CDR3 DNA reads TGTGCCTGGAGTCCCGGCGGGGGGCGGGGGCAGTTCTTC. Translating gives CAWSPGGGRGQFF.

CDR3 protein: CASSGGSGGANEQFF. The CDR3 DNA reads as TGTGCCAGCAGTGGAGGTAGCGGGGGGGCAAATGAGCAGTTCTTC. This chain joins TRBV2 and TRBJ2-1, with 11 bases lining up with TRBD2. CDR3 length: 15 amino acids. Germline V CDR1 and CDR2: SNHLY, FYNNEI. The V segment lost 4 bases and the J segment 7 bases; nucleotides outside the gene matches: 6.

This clone was recorded once. The chain has TRBV9 and TRBJ2-3, with D perhaps TRBD1 (6 bases). Trimming took off 4 bases at V and 2 bases at J, with 11 bases between the two ends. Germline V gene lookup returns CDR1 SGDLS and CDR2 YYNGEE. The CDR3 runs to 14 residues. The CDR3 nucleotides are TGTGCCAGCAGCCCTAGGGGGTTCACAGATACGCAGTATTTT. Protein sequence: CASSPRGFTDTQYF.

In regard to this clone: The sample carries other DNA sequences with the same CDR3. This chain connects TRBV5-1 to TRBJ2-7; 9 bases are a match to TRBD2. CDR1 and CDR2 from the germline V gene are SGHRS and YFSETQ. After removal of 10 bases from V and 0 bases from J, the junction contained 8 bases not matched to a gene. The length of the CDR3 is 14 residues. The CDR3 nucleotides are TGCGCCCAGGGGGGCGGGGGGGGCTCCTACGAGCAGTACTTC. Translated, it gives CAQGGGGGSYEQYF.

The chain has TRBV5-1 and TRBJ2-7, with D perhaps given as TRBD1 or TRBD2 (5 bases each). The CDR3 is 17 amino acids. Trimming stripped 1 base from V and 0 bases from J, with 17 bases between. Germline V gene data show CDR1 as SGHRS and CDR2 as YFSETQ. The CDR3 loop reads CASSLSRGQSISYEQYF. The CDR3 DNA reads TGCGCCAGCAGCTTGAGTCGGGGCCAGAGTATCTCCTACGAGCAGTACTTC.

The chain is built from TRBV6-5 and TRBJ2-5, with 12 bases that match TRBD2. This CDR3 is built from 14 residues. From germline, CDR1 is MNHEY and CDR2 SVGAGI. After removal of 6 bases from V and 4 bases from J, the junction contained 3 bases not matched to a gene. CDR3 residues: CASRPGLAGETQYF. The CDR3 region has the DNA TGTGCCAGCAGGCCGGGACTAGCGGGAGAGACCCAGTACTTC.

In DNA, the CDR3 is TGTGCCAGTAGTATAAGTGGACAGTCCAACTATGGCTACACCTTC. Its protein is CASSISGQSNYGYTF. The V call is TRBV19, the J call TRBJ1-2; tentative D call: TRBD1 (6 bases). Germline CDR1 LNHDA, CDR2 SQIVND (reference sequence). This CDR3 is 15 amino acids long. V dropped 2 bases and J dropped 2 bases, with 12 bases sitting between them. Together with reference TRBV19 and TRBJ1-2, the CDR3 gives the full variable domain: DGGITQSPKYLFRKEGQNVTLSCEQNLNHDAMYWYRQDPGQGLRLIYYSQIVNDFQKGDIAEGYSVSREKKESFPLTVTSAQKNPTAFYLCASSISGQSNYGYTFGSGTRLTVV.

The genes are TRBV15 and TRBJ1-2, with a possible D match to TRBD1 (6 bases). V lost 1 base and J 4 bases, leaving 7 bases between the germline ends. There are 13 residues in the CDR3. Per germline, CDR1 LNHNV and CDR2 YYDKDF (reference sequence). CDR3 bases: TGTGCCACCAGCAGAGGAGGGGGCTATGGCTACACCTTC. Its protein is CATSRGGGYGYTF.

The chain recombines TRBV29-1 with TRBJ2-5; TRBD1 matches at 9 bases. Trimming cost V 3 bases and J 2 bases; bases outside gene matches: 1. Germline assignment: CDR1 SQVTM and CDR2 ANQGSEA. The CDR3 is 13 amino acids. DNA for the CDR3: TGCAGCGTTGACGACAGGGGGCAAGAGACCCAGTACTTC. Translated, it gives CSVDDRGQETQYF.

This rearrangement joins TRBV19 to TRBJ1-6, with D hard to call. CDR3 length: 15 residues. The germline CDR1 and CDR2 sequences are LNHDA and SQIVND (reference sequence). V gave up 2 bases and J gave up 5 bases, with 10 bases separating them. The CDR3 nucleotides are TGTGCCAGTAGTATACGAGCCGCCAATAATTCACCCCTCCACTTT. The encoded protein is CASSIRAANNSPLHF. The full variable domain, with the rest looked up from reference TRBV19 and TRBJ1-6, is DGGITQSPKYLFRKEGQNVTLSCEQNLNHDAMYWYRQDPGQGLRLIYYSQIVNDFQKGDIAEGYSVSREKKESFPLTVTSAQKNPTAFYLCASSIRAANNSPLHFGNGTRLTVT.

The chain combines TRBV7-2 with TRBJ2-6, with 8 nucleotides matching TRBD1. This CDR3 is built from 17 residues. V trimming: 2 bases; J trimming: 4 bases; junction bases outside the gene matches: 7. The V gene's germline CDR1 is SGHTA and CDR2 FQGNSA. The CDR3 is CASSLRTGSRGANVLTF. Here the CDR3 DNA reads TGTGCCAGCAGCTTACGGACAGGGTCTCGGGGGGCCAACGTCCTGACTTTC.

J is TRBJ1-4 and V is TRBV29-1, with D hard to call. Per the germline V gene, CDR1 is SQVTM and CDR2 is ANQGSEA. V was pared by 3 bases and J by 0 bases, with 11 bases between. The CDR3 is made up of 15 amino acids. CDR3 protein: CSVDDGSSTNEKLFF. The DNA of the CDR3 is TGCAGCGTTGATGACGGCAGTTCAACTAATGAAAAACTGTTTTTT.

The chain combines TRBV7-8 with TRBJ2-2; TRBD2 might be the D (5 bases). From germline, CDR1 is SGHVS and CDR2 FQNEAQ. The CDR3 spans 14 residues. Deletions cut 2 bases from V and 4 bases from J, with 8 bases between. The CDR3 region has the DNA TGTGCCAGCAGCTTACATGAGGGCACCGGGGAGCTGTTTTTT. Protein sequence: CASSLHEGTGELFF.

The chain couples TRBV2 to TRBJ1-4, with 7 bases identical to TRBD1. V dropped 5 bases and J dropped 8; count of bases not matched to a gene: 11. This CDR3 has 15 residues. Germline V gene lookup returns CDR1 SNHLY and CDR2 FYNNEI. The CDR3 spells CASSFRQGAGEKLFF. CDR3 DNA sequence: TGTGCCAGCAGTTTCCGACAGGGCGCCGGGGAAAAACTGTTTTTT.

The gene calls are TRBV7-9 and TRBJ2-7; D is perhaps TRBD2 (6 bases). The V and J ends lost 5 bases and 3 bases respectively, with 14 bases between them. The CDR3 has 14 amino acids. Per the germline V gene, CDR1 is SEHNR and CDR2 is FQNEAQ (reference sequence). CDR3 residues: CASSPGGNSYEQYF. CDR3 nucleotides: TGTGCCAGCAGCCCTGGGGGGAACAGCTACGAGCAGTACTTC.

This clone has a single count. The chain uses TRBV7-9 and TRBJ2-5, with D perhaps matching TRBD2 (6 bases). The germline V gene has CDR1 SEHNR and CDR2 FQNEAQ (reference sequence). V shed 5 bases and J shed 2 bases, with 15 bases lying between them. This CDR3 spans 15 amino acids. For the CDR3, the DNA is TGTGCCAGCAGCGGACTGCGGGGTTCACAAGAGACCCAGTACTTC. This gives the protein CASSGLRGSQETQYF.